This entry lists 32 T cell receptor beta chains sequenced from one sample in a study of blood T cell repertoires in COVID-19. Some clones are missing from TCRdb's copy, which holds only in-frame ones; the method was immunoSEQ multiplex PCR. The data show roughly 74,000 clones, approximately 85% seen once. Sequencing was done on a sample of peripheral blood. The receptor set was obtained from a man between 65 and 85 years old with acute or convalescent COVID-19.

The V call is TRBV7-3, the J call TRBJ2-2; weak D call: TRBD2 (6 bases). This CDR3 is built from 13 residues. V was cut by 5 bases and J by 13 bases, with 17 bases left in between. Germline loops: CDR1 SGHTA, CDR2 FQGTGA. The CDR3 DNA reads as TGTGCCAGCAGCCCCGGGGTGGAGGGGAGGCTGTTTTTT. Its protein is CASSPGVEGRLFF.

Written as DNA, the CDR3 is TGTGCCAGCAGCCACACAGGGGATCTCACAGATACGCAGTATTTT. Translating gives CASSHTGDLTDTQYF. The chain combines TRBV7-2 with TRBJ2-3; 7 nucleotides line up with TRBD1. The CDR3 sequence is 15 residues long. The germline CDR1 and CDR2 sequences are SGHTA and FQGNSA. After removal of 5 bases from V and 2 bases from J, the junction contained 7 bases not matched to a gene. Filled out from reference TRBV7-2 and TRBJ2-3, the complete variable domain reads GAGVSQSPSNKVTEKGKDVELRCDPISGHTALYWYRQSLGQGLEFLIYFQGNSAPDKSGLPSDRFSAERTGGSVSTLTIQRTQQEDSAVYLCASSHTGDLTDTQYFGPGTRLTVL.

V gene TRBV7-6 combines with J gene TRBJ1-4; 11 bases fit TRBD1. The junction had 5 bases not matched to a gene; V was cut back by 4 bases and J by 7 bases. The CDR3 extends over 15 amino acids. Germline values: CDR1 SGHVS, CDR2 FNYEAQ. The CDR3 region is CASSSTGTGGEKLFF. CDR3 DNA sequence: TGTGCCAGCAGCTCAACCGGGACAGGGGGTGAAAAACTGTTTTTT.

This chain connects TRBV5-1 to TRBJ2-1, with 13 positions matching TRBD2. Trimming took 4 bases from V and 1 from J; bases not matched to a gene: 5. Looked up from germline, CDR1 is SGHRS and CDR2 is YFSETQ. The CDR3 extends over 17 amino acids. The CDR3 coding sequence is TGCGCCAGCAGCCGGACTAGCGGGAGTATGTCCTACAATGAGCAGTTCTTC. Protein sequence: CASSRTSGSMSYNEQFF.

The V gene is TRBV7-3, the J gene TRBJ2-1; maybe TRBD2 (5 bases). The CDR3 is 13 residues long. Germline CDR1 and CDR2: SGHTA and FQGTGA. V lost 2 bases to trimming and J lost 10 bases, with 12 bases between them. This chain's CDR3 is CASSLVLTGEQFF. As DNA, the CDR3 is TGTGCCAGCAGCTTAGTTTTGACGGGAGAGCAGTTCTTC.

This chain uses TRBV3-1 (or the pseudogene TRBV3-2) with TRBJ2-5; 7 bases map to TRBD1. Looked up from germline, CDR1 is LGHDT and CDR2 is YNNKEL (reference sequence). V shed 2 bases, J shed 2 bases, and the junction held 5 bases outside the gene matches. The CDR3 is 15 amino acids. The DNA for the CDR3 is TGTGCCAGCAGCCAACCCCGGACAGGACAAGAGACCCAGTACTTC. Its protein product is CASSQPRTGQETQYF.

This CDR3 is CASSSQGVETQYF. The CDR3 bases are TGCGCCAGCAGCTCGCAGGGGGTGGAGACCCAGTACTTC. This chain uses TRBV5-1 with TRBJ2-5; 7 positions match TRBD1. V lost 3 bases and J lost 5; bases outside the gene matches: 4. The CDR3 is made up of 13 amino acids. Germline lookup yields CDR1 SGHRS and CDR2 YFSETQ.

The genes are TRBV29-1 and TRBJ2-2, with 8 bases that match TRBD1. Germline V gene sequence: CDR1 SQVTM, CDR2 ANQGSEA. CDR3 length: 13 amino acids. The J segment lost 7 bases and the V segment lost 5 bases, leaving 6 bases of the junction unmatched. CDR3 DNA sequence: TGCAGCGTTCAGACAGGGGCTGGCGGGGAGCTGTTTTTT. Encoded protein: CSVQTGAGGELFF.

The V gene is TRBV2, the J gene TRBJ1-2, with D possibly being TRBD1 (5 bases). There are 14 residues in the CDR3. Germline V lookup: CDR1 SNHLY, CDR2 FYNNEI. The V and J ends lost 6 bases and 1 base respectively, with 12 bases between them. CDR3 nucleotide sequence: TGTGCCAGCAGGGAGACAGCGATTAACTATGGCTACACCTTC. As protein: CASRETAINYGYTF.

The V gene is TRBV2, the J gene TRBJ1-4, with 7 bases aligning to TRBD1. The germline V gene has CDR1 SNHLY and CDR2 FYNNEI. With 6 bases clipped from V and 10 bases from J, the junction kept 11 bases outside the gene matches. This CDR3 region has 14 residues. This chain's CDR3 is CASRVTGDSAKLFF. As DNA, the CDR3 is TGTGCCAGCAGGGTAACAGGGGATTCGGCAAAACTGTTTTTT.

CDR3 region: CASSLGGVRVEQPQHF. CDR3 coding DNA: TGTGCCAGCAGCTTGGGGGGGGTCAGGGTTGAGCAGCCCCAGCATTTT. V gene TRBV5-8 combines with J gene TRBJ1-5; D perhaps matches TRBD1 (5 bases). The length of the CDR3 is 16 residues. CDR1 and CDR2 (germline): SGHTS, YDEGEE. V gave up 0 bases and J gave up 7 bases, with 17 bases separating them.

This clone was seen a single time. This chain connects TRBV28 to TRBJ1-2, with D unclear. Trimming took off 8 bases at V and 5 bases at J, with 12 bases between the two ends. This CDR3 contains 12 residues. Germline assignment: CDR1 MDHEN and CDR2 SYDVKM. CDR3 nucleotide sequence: TGTGCCAGCTCACAGCTTACTTATGGCTACACCTTC. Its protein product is CASSQLTYGYTF.

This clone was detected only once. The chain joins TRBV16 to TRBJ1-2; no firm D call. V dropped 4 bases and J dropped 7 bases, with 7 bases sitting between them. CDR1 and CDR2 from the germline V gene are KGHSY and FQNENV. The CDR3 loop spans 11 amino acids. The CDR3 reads CASSPSGGYTF. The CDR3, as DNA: TGTGCCAGCAGCCCCTCGGGTGGCTACACCTTC. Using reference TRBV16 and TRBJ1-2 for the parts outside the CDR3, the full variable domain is GEEVAQTPKHLVRGEGQKAKLYCAPIKGHSYVFWYQQVLKNEFKFLISFQNENVFDETGMPKERFSAKCLPNSPCSLEIQATKLEDSAVYFCASSPSGGYTFGSGTRLTVV.

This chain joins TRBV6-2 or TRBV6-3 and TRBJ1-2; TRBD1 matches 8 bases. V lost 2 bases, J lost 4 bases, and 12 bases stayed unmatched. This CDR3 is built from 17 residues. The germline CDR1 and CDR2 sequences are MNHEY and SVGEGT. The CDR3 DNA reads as TGTGCCAGCAGTTACCGAAGGACAGGGAAAGGGTTCTATGGCTACACCTTC. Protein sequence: CASSYRRTGKGFYGYTF.

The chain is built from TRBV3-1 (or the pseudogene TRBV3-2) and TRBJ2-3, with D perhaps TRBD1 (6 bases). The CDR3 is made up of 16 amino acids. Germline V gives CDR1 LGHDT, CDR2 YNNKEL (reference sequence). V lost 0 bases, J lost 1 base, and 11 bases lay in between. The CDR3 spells CASSQDWAGGTDTQYF. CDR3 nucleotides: TGTGCCAGCAGCCAAGATTGGGCAGGGGGCACAGATACGCAGTATTTT.

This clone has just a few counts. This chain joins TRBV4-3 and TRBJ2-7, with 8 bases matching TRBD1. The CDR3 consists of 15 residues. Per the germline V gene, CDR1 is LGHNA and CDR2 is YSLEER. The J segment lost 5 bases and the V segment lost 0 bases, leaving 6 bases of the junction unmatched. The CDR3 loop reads CASSQEGTGKDEQYF. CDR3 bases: TGCGCCAGCAGCCAAGAAGGGACAGGCAAAGACGAGCAGTACTTC.

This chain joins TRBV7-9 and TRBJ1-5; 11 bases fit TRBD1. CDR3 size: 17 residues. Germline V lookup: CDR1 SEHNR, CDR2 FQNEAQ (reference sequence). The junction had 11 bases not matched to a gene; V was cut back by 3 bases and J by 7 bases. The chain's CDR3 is CASSFATGTGGNQPQHF. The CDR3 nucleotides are TGTGCCAGCAGCTTCGCCACCGGGACAGGGGGGAACCAGCCCCAGCATTTT.

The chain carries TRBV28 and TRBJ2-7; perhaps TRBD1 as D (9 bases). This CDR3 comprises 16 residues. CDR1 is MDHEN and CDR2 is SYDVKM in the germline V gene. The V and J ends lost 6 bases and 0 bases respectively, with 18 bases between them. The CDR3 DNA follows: TGTGCCAGCAGCACCGGGACAGGGACTAGCTCCTACGAGCAGTACTTC. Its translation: CASSTGTGTSSYEQYF.

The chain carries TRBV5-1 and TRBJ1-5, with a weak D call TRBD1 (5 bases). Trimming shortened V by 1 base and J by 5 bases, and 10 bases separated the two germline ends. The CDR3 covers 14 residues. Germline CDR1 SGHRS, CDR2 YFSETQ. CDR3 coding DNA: TGCGCCAGCAGCTTGTCAGGGTCGGATCAGCCCCAGCATTTT. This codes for CASSLSGSDQPQHF.

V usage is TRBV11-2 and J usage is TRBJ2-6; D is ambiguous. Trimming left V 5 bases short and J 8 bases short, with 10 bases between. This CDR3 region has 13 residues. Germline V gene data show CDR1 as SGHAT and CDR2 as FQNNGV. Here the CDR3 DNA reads TGTGCCAGCAGCGGCCTCTCGACCAACGTCCTGACTTTC. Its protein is CASSGLSTNVLTF.

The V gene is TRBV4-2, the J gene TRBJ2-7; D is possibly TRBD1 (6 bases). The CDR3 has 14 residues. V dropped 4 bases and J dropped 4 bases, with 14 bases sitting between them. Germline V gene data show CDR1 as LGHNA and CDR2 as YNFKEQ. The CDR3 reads CASSPSTQGYEQYF. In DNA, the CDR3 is TGTGCCAGCAGCCCGTCTACCCAGGGGTACGAGCAGTACTTC.

The CDR3 protein is CASSLDRGYTDTQYF. The CDR3 DNA reads TGTGCCAGCAGCTTGGATCGGGGGTACACAGATACGCAGTATTTT. V and J are TRBV5-4 and TRBJ2-3; the D gene is possibly TRBD2 (6 bases). CDR3 length equals 15 residues. From germline, CDR1 is SGHNT and CDR2 YYREEE (reference sequence). V lost 0 bases, J lost 2 bases, and 10 bases lay in between.

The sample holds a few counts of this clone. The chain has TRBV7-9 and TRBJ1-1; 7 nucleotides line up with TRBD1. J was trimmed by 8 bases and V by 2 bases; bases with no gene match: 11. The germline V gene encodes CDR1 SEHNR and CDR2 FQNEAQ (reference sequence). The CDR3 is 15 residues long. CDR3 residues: CASSLFGTAQSEAFF. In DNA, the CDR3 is TGTGCCAGCAGCTTATTTGGGACAGCGCAATCAGAAGCTTTCTTT.

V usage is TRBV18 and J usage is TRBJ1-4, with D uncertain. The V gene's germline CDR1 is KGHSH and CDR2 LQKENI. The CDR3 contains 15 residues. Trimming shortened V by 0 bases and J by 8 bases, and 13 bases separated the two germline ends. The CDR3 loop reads CASSPPWREGEKLFF. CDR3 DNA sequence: TGTGCCAGCTCACCACCGTGGAGGGAGGGAGAAAAACTGTTTTTT.

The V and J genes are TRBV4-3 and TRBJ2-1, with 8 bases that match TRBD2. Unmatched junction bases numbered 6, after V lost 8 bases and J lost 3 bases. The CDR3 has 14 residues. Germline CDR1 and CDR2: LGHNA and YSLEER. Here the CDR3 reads CASLAGGCYNEQFF. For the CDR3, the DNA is TGCGCCAGCCTTGCGGGGGGATGCTACAATGAGCAGTTCTTC.

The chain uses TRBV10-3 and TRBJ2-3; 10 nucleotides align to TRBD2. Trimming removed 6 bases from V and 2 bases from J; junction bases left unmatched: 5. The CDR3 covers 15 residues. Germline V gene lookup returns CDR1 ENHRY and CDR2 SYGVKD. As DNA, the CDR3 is TGTGCCATCAGATTTGGACTAGCGGCCACAGATACGCAGTATTTT. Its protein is CAIRFGLAATDTQYF.

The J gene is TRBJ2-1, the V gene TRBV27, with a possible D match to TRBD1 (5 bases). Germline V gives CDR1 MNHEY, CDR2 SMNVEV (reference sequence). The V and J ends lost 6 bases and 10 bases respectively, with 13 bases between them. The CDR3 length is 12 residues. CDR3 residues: CASSSGFSEQFF. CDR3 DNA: TGTGCCAGCAGCTCAGGGTTCTCGGAGCAGTTCTTC.

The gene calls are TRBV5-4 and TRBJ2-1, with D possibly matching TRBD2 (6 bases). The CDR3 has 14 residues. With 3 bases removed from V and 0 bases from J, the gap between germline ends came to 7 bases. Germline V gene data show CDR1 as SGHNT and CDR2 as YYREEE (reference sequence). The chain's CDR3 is CASSSGSSYNEQFF. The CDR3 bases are TGTGCCAGCAGCTCCGGGAGCTCCTACAATGAGCAGTTCTTC.

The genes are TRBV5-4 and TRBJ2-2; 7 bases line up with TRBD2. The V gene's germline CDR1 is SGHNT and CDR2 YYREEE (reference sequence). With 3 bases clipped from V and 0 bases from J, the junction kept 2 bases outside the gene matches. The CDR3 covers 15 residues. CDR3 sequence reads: CASSSGGANTGELFF. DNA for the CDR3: TGTGCCAGCAGCTCGGGAGGTGCGAACACCGGGGAGCTGTTTTTT.

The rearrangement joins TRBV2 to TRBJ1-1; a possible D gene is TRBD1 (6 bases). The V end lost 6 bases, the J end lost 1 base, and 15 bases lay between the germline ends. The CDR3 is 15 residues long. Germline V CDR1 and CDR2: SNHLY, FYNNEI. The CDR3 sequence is CASRLDSNKNTEAFF. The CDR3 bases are TGTGCCAGCAGGCTGGACAGTAACAAGAACACTGAAGCTTTCTTT.

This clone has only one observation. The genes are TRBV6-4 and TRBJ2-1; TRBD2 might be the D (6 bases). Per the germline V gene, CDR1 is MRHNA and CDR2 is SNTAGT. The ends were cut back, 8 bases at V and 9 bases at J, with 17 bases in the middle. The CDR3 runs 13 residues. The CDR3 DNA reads TGTGCCAGCCGCCAGGAGGGCCTCTCTGAGCAGTTCTTC. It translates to CASRQEGLSEQFF.

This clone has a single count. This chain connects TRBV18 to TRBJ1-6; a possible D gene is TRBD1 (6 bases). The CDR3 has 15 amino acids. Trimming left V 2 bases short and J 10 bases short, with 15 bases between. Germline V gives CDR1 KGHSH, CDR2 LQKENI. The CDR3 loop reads CASSPGRDIGSPLHF. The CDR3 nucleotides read TGTGCCAGCTCACCAGGTCGGGACATTGGATCACCCCTCCACTTT.